The 21 T cell receptor beta chains listed next were all sequenced from one sample in a study of identical twins. TCRdb independently ran MiXCR on the 5' RACE reads; one entry per CDR3 protein. The data show approximately 1.8 million distinct CDR3 sequences, 25% to 35% seen once. Specimen: cord blood. These TCRs come from a newborn girl in good health.

The chain employs TRBV4-2 and TRBJ1-2, with 10 positions matching TRBD1. CDR1 LGHNA and CDR2 YNFKEQ come from the germline V gene. The V and J ends lost 5 bases and 6 bases, in that order; junction bases with no gene match: 3. The CDR3 has 13 amino acids. This CDR3 is CASSTGQGDGYTF. DNA for the CDR3: TGTGCCAGCAGCACCGGACAGGGGGATGGCTACACCTTC.

This clonotype has just a few counts. This sequence joins TRBV19 and TRBJ2-7; tentative D call: TRBD2 (6 bases). Between the trimmed V and J ends, which lost 5 bases and 0 bases, there was a span of 17 bases. This CDR3 is 16 amino acids long. Germline-derived CDR1 and CDR2 are LNHDA and SQIVND (reference sequence). As DNA, the CDR3 is TGTGCCAGTAGTGAATCAGGAGGGAGGAGCTCCTACGAGCAGTACTTC. Its protein product is CASSESGGRSSYEQYF.

This clonotype was recorded many times. The chain uses TRBV27 and TRBJ1-2; 7 bases line up with TRBD1. CDR3 length equals 14 residues. Trimming cost V 0 bases and J 6 bases; bases outside gene matches: 4. Per germline, CDR1 MNHEY and CDR2 SMNVEV (reference sequence). CDR3 coding DNA: TGTGCCAGCAGTTTATCCCTGACAGGGAATGGCTACACCTTC. This codes for CASSLSLTGNGYTF.

This clonotype was seen more than once but under ten times. The chain recombines TRBV19 with TRBJ1-5, with D maybe TRBD1 (5 bases). Germline CDR1 reads LNHDA; CDR2 reads SQIVND (reference sequence). This CDR3 is 14 amino acids long. Trimming shortened V by 1 base and J by 2 bases, and 6 bases separated the two germline ends. The CDR3 loop is CASSIVQGNQPQHF. As DNA, the CDR3 is TGTGCCAGTAGTATAGTACAGGGCAATCAGCCCCAGCATTTT.

This clonotype was observed once. At one end, the junction sequence differs from germline, possibly due to a read error. The chain uses TRBV27 and TRBJ2-3, with D uncertain. The CDR3 extends over 13 amino acids. CDR1 is MNHEY, CDR2 SMNVEV, per germline (reference sequence). The CDR3 region is CAGSPIPPDTQYF. DNA of the CDR3: TGTGCCGGCAGTCCGATCCCCCCAGATACGCAGTATTTT.

The table lists this clonotype with many counts. The chain is built from TRBV20-1 and TRBJ2-1, with no clear D. CDR3 length: 10 residues. V gave up 3 bases and J gave up 6 bases, with 3 bases separating them. Germline lookup yields CDR1 DFQATT and CDR2 SNEGSKA (reference sequence). This chain's CDR3 is CSASSNEQFF. In nucleotides, the CDR3 is TGCAGTGCTAGTTCCAATGAGCAGTTCTTC.

This clonotype was picked up a small number of times. This sequence joins TRBV9 and TRBJ2-2; 7 bases align to TRBD2. J gave up 0 bases and V 0 bases, and 2 bases lay outside the gene matches. The CDR3 has 16 amino acids. Looked up from germline, CDR1 is SGDLS and CDR2 is YYNGEE. The CDR3 region is CASSVGTSANTGELFF. CDR3 bases: TGTGCCAGCAGCGTAGGAACTAGCGCGAACACCGGGGAGCTGTTTTTT.

The chain employs TRBV20-1 and TRBJ1-5, with no clear D. Germline values: CDR1 DFQATT, CDR2 SNEGSKA (reference sequence). The CDR3 is made up of 15 amino acids. Trimming cost V 0 bases and J 2 bases, with 11 bases left between them. Written as DNA, the CDR3 is TGCAGTGCTAGAGATCAACCCCTGGGCAATCAGCCCCAGCATTTT. It translates to CSARDQPLGNQPQHF.

This clonotype was counted only a few times. The gene calls are TRBV20-1 and TRBJ2-3; 9 bases map to TRBD2. V lost 1 base and J lost 4; bases outside the gene matches: 3. CDR1 and CDR2 from the germline V gene are DFQATT and SNEGSKA (reference sequence). This CDR3 is built from 14 residues. The CDR3 sequence: CSARGAGGADTQYF. CDR3 nucleotides: TGCAGTGCTAGAGGAGCGGGGGGCGCAGATACGCAGTATTTT.

V gene TRBV12-5 combines with J gene TRBJ2-3; 12 bases map to TRBD2. CDR3 length: 17 amino acids. The junction had 13 bases not matched to a gene; V was cut back by 4 bases and J by 8 bases. CDR1 and CDR2 from the germline V gene are LGHNT and FRNRAP. CDR3 coding DNA: TGTGCTAGTGGTTCTAGCGGGGGGGCAAAGGTTTTAGGTACGCAGTATTTT. Protein sequence: CASGSSGGAKVLGTQYF.

About this clonotype itself: Since a much larger clone is just one base distant, this may be a read error. The chain combines TRBV28 with TRBJ1-2; D gene unclear. From germline, CDR1 is MDHEN and CDR2 SYDVKM. This CDR3 is 13 amino acids long. Trimming cost V 1 base and J 5 bases, with 8 bases left between them. The CDR3: CASSLSAAYGYTF. CDR3 sequence (DNA): TGTGCCAGCAGTTTATCGGCAGCATATGGCTACACCTTC.

J is TRBJ1-2 and V is TRBV20-1, with 7 bases lining up with TRBD1. Germline V gene sequence: CDR1 DFQATT, CDR2 SNEGSKA (reference sequence). Losses at the gene ends were 6 bases for V and 4 bases for J; bases not matched to a gene: 11. The CDR3 loop spans 14 amino acids. The CDR3, as DNA: TGCAGTGCATACAGGGGAGGCCTCGGCTATGGCTACACCTTC. Amino acid sequence: CSAYRGGLGYGYTF.

This clonotype was observed a few times. The chain couples TRBV5-6 to TRBJ2-3, with D perhaps matching TRBD2 (7 bases). This CDR3 has 13 amino acids. Trimming took off 7 bases at V and 4 bases at J, with 13 bases between the two ends. From germline, CDR1 is SGHDT and CDR2 YYEEEE. DNA of the CDR3: TGTGCCAGCTCCGGGGGGCCAGCAGATACGCAGTATTTT. As protein: CASSGGPADTQYF.

The rearrangement links TRBV24-1 to TRBJ2-1, with D perhaps TRBD1 (5 bases). V shed 6 bases and J shed 11 bases, with 16 bases lying between them. The CDR3 covers 13 residues. Per germline, CDR1 KGHDR and CDR2 SFDVKD. This chain's CDR3 is CATSSDSPRKQFF. The CDR3 DNA sequence: TGTGCCACCAGTTCTGACAGTCCTCGCAAGCAGTTCTTC.

The rearrangement links TRBV20-1 to TRBJ2-1, with TRBD1 identical over 8 bases. The V segment lost 3 bases and the J segment 13 bases; nucleotides outside the gene matches: 8. This CDR3 has 12 residues. Germline V gene sequence: CDR1 DFQATT, CDR2 SNEGSKA (reference sequence). The CDR3 DNA sequence: TGCAGTGCTAGCAGGGGGCGAGAGACCCAGTTCTTC. Translation: CSASRGRETQFF.

A few counts support this clonotype. The chain links TRBV20-1 to TRBJ1-1; 7 bases line up with TRBD1. The length of the CDR3 is 13 residues. Germline CDR1 and CDR2: DFQATT and SNEGSKA (reference sequence). V shed 0 bases, J shed 5 bases, and the junction held 3 bases outside the gene matches. The DNA of the CDR3 is TGCAGTGCTAGAGACCAGACAGGGACTGAAGCTTTCTTT. It is translated as CSARDQTGTEAFF.

This clonotype came up a few times. The CDR3, as DNA: TGTGCCAGTAGTATGGAGGGATCGCAGTATTTT. This encodes CASSMEGSQYF. The chain has TRBV19 and TRBJ2-3, with D tentatively TRBD2 (6 bases). Trimming removed 3 bases at V and 10 bases at J, with 8 bases between. There are 11 residues in the CDR3. Germline CDR1 reads LNHDA; CDR2 reads SQIVND (reference sequence).

V and J are TRBV20-1 and TRBJ2-3; D gene unclear. CDR3 length equals 12 residues. Deletions cut 4 bases from V and 1 base from J, with 6 bases between. Germline values: CDR1 DFQATT, CDR2 SNEGSKA (reference sequence). The CDR3 reads CSAISGTDTQYF. The CDR3 coding sequence is TGCAGTGCTATAAGCGGCACAGATACGCAGTATTTT.

In the case of this clonotype: Just one base apart from a much larger clone, this may be a read error. CDR3 region: CASSPGQFTDAQYF. The CDR3 DNA sequence: TGTGCCAGCAGCCCAGGACAGTTCACAGATGCGCAGTATTTT. The chain has TRBV3-1 and TRBJ2-3, with D possibly matching TRBD1 (6 bases). The CDR3 length is 14 residues. Germline lookup yields CDR1 LGHDT and CDR2 YNNKEL (reference sequence).

The V gene is TRBV3-1, the J gene TRBJ1-5, with D perhaps TRBD1 (6 bases). The CDR3 sequence is 14 residues long. Germline CDR1 reads LGHDT; CDR2 reads YNNKEL (reference sequence). Trimming pared 6 bases from V and 2 bases from J, leaving 11 bases between. The CDR3 DNA is TGTGCCAGCAGAACAGGGCATGGCAATCAGCCCCAGCATTTT. This codes for CASRTGHGNQPQHF.

V and J are TRBV28 and TRBJ2-2, with D hard to call. This CDR3 region has 14 residues. The germline CDR1 and CDR2 sequences are MDHEN and SYDVKM. V lost 2 bases and J lost 3, with 7 bases in between. CDR3 bases: TGTGCCAGCAGTTTACGGCGGCACACCGGGGAGCTGTTTTTT. It translates to CASSLRRHTGELFF.